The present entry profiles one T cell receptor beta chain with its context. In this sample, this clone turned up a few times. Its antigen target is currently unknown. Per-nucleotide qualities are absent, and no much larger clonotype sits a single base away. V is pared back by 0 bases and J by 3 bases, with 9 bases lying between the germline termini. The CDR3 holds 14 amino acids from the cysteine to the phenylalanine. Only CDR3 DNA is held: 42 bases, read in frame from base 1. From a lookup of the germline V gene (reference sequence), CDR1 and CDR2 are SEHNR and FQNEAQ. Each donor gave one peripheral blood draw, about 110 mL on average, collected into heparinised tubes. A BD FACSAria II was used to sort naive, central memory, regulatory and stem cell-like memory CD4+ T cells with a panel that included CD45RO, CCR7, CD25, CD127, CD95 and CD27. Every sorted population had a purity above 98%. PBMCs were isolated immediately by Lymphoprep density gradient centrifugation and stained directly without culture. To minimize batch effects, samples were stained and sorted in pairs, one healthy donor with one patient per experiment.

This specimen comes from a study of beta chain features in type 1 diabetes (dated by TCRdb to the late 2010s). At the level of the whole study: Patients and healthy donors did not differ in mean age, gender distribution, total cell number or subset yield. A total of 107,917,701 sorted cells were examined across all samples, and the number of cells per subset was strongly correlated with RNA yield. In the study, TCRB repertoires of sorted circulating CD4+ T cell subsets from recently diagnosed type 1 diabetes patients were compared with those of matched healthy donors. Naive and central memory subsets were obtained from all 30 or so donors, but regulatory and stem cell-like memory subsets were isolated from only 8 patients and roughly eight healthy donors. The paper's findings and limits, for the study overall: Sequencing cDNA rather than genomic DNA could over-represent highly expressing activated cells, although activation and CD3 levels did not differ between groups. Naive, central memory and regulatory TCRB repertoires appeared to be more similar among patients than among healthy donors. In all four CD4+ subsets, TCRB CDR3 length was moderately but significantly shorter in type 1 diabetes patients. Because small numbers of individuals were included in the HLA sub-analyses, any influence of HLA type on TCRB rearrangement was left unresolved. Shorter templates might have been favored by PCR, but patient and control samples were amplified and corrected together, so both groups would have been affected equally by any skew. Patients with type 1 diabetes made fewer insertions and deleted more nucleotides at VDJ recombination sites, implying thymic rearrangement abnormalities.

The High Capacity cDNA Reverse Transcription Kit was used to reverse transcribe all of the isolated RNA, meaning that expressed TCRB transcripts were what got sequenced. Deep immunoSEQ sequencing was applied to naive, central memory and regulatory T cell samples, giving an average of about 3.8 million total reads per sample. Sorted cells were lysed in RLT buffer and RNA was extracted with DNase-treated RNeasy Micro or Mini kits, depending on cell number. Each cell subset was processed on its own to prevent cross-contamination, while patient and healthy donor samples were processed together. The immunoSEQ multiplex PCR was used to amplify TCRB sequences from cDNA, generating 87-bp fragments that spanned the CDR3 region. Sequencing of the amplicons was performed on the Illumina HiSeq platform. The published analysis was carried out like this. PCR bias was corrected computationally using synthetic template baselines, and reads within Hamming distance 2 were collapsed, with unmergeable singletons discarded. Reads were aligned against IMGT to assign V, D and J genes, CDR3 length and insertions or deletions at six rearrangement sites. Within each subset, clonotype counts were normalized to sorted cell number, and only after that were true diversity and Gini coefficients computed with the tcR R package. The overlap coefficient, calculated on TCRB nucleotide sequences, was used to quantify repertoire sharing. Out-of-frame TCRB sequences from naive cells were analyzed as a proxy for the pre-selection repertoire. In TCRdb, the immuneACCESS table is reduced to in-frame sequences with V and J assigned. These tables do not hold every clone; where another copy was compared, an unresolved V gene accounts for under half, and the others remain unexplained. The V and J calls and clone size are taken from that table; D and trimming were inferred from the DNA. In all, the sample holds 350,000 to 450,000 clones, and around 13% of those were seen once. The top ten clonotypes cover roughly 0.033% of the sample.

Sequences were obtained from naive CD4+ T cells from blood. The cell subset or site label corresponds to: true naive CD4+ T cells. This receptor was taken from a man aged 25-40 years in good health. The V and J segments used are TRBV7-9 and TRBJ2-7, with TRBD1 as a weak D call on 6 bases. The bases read TGTGCCAGCAGCTTAGCGAGGGACATCTACGAGCAGTACTTC. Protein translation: CASSLARDIYEQYF. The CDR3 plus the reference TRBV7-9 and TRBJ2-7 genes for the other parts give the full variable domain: DTGVSQNPRHKITKRGQNVTFRCDPISEHNRLYWYRQTLGQGPEFLTYFQNEAQLEKSRLLSDRFSAERPKGSFSTLEIQRTEQGDSAMYLCASSLARDIYEQYFGPGTRLTVT.